One and the same sample provided the 16 T cell receptor beta chains below, sequenced in a study of PD-1 blockade in classical Hodgkin lymphoma. No patient escaped relapse after autologous stem cell transplantation, and brentuximab vedotin exposure varied. Data came from immunoSEQ multiplex PCR; TCRdb stores just in-frame clones and leaves some out. The sample lists over 10,000 clones, 91% occurring once. Sequenced here: peripheral blood mononuclear cells (PBMCs), sampled at baseline. The receptors here all came from a human donor with classical Hodgkin lymphoma.

CDR3 amino acids: CSVSGQGMWGYTF. CDR3 DNA sequence: TGCAGCGTTTCTGGGCAGGGGATGTGGGGCTACACCTTC. The chain employs TRBV29-1 and TRBJ1-2; perhaps TRBD1 as D (6 bases). The CDR3 length is 13 residues. V was trimmed by 5 bases and J by 8 bases, leaving 18 bases between them. Germline V lookup: CDR1 SQVTM, CDR2 ANQGSEA.

This chain links TRBV19 with TRBJ2-7; the match to TRBD2 covers 9 bases. The V and J ends lost 6 bases and 1 base, in that order; junction bases with no gene match: 7. Germline V gives CDR1 LNHDA, CDR2 SQIVND (reference sequence). This CDR3 is built from 15 residues. In DNA, the CDR3 is TGTGCCAGTAGACCAGGACTAGCGTCATCCTACGAGCAGTACTTC. This translates into CASRPGLASSYEQYF.

A few counts support this clone. This chain uses TRBV5-6 with TRBJ1-4; tentative D call: TRBD1 (6 bases). Germline V gene sequence: CDR1 SGHDT, CDR2 YYEEEE. Trimming took 5 bases from V and 5 from J, leaving 16 bases between them. There are 15 residues in the CDR3. The CDR3 reads CASRESWGANEKLFF. CDR3 in DNA: TGTGCCAGCAGAGAGAGTTGGGGGGCCAATGAAAAACTGTTTTTT.

The chain uses TRBV15 and TRBJ1-2; no definite D call. V gave up 4 bases and J gave up 1 base, with 10 bases separating them. Germline assignment: CDR1 LNHNV and CDR2 YYDKDF (reference sequence). This CDR3 is built from 14 residues. The CDR3, as DNA: TGTGCCACCAGCAACTGGTATGATAACTATGGCTACACCTTC. Translating it yields CATSNWYDNYGYTF.

This clone was seen once. The chain couples TRBV7-6 to TRBJ1-1; tentatively, D is TRBD1 (5 bases). Trimming stripped 4 bases from V and 0 bases from J, with 6 bases between. There are 13 residues in the CDR3. Per germline, CDR1 SGHVS and CDR2 FNYEAQ. The chain's CDR3 is CASSWDLNTEAFF. The CDR3 nucleotides read TGTGCCAGCAGCTGGGACCTGAACACTGAAGCTTTCTTT. Filled out from reference TRBV7-6 and TRBJ1-1, the complete variable domain reads GAGVSQSPRYKVTKRGQDVALRCDPISGHVSLYWYRQALGQGPEFLTYFNYEAQQDKSGLPNDRFSAERPEGSISTLTIQRTEQRDSAMYRCASSWDLNTEAFFGQGTRLTVV.

CDR3 protein: CAWRHTLRDPEAFF. CDR3 DNA sequence: TGTGCCTGGAGGCATACCCTCAGGGACCCTGAAGCTTTCTTT. The rearrangement uses TRBV30 and TRBJ1-1; a possible D gene is TRBD1 (5 bases). The germline V gene has CDR1 GTSNPN and CDR2 SVGIG (reference sequence). Deletions cut 3 bases from V and 6 bases from J, with 17 bases between. The CDR3 runs 14 residues.

The gene calls are TRBV19 and TRBJ2-3, with 8 bases matching TRBD1. The CDR3 runs to 14 residues. With V trimmed by 5 bases and J by 5 bases, 6 bases remained unmatched. In germline, CDR1 is LNHDA, CDR2 SQIVND (reference sequence). The CDR3 loop reads CASSLDRVGDTQYF. CDR3 coding DNA: TGTGCCAGTAGTTTGGACAGGGTTGGAGATACGCAGTATTTT.

In nucleotides, the CDR3 is TGTGCCAGCAGTTTAGGGGGCGGGCGGATGAACACTGAAGCTTTCTTT. Its protein is CASSLGGGRMNTEAFF. This chain connects TRBV27 to TRBJ1-1, with D possibly being TRBD1 (6 bases). The CDR3 contains 16 residues. V was pared by 2 bases and J by 0 bases, with 13 bases between. Looked up from germline, CDR1 is MNHEY and CDR2 is SMNVEV (reference sequence).

This chain links TRBV2 with TRBJ2-5; D may match TRBD1 or TRBD2 (5 bases each). Trimming shortened V by 1 base and J by 1 base, and 16 bases separated the two germline ends. The length of the CDR3 is 17 residues. In germline, CDR1 is SNHLY, CDR2 FYNNEI. CDR3 coding DNA: TGTGCCAGCAGTGAAGTCCGCCGGGGCGCATCCCAAGAGACCCAGTACTTC. Translating gives CASSEVRRGASQETQYF.

This clone has just a few counts. The chain joins TRBV7-9 to TRBJ1-2, with D maybe TRBD1 (6 bases). The germline gives CDR1 SEHNR, CDR2 FQNEAQ (reference sequence). The CDR3 runs to 13 residues. Trimming shortened V by 4 bases and J by 6 bases, and 12 bases separated the two germline ends. The CDR3: CASSSSGADGYTF. The CDR3 bases are TGTGCCAGCAGCTCCTCAGGGGCGGATGGCTACACCTTC.

This clone was seen only a few times. This chain links TRBV28 with TRBJ1-5; 7 bases line up with TRBD1. J lost 2 bases, V lost 5 bases, and 9 bases had no gene match. The CDR3 loop spans 16 amino acids. The germline V gene encodes CDR1 MDHEN and CDR2 SYDVKM. CDR3 region: CASSNDQGGGNQPQHF. CDR3 sequence (DNA): TGTGCCAGCAGTAACGACCAGGGGGGGGGCAATCAGCCCCAGCATTTT.

This clone was counted a single time. The chain couples TRBV15 to TRBJ2-7, with D perhaps TRBD1 (5 bases). Trimming took off 1 base at V and 2 bases at J, with 9 bases between the two ends. This CDR3 region has 14 residues. CDR1 and CDR2 (germline): LNHNV, YYDKDF (reference sequence). The CDR3: CATSRAGPPYEQYF. The DNA of the CDR3 is TGTGCCACCAGCAGAGCAGGGCCGCCCTACGAGCAGTACTTC.

The V and J genes are TRBV7-7 and TRBJ2-1, with D uncertain. The CDR3 has 13 amino acids. V dropped 1 base and J dropped 7 bases, with 8 bases sitting between them. CDR1 and CDR2 (germline): SSHAT, FNYEAQ (reference sequence). The CDR3 is CASSLDRSNEQFF. CDR3 coding DNA: TGTGCCAGCAGCTTAGATCGATCAAATGAGCAGTTCTTC.

This sequence joins TRBV28 and TRBJ1-2; D may be TRBD1 (5 bases). V shed 0 bases and J shed 4 bases, with 12 bases lying between them. The CDR3 is 15 residues long. Germline V lookup: CDR1 MDHEN, CDR2 SYDVKM. Here the CDR3 DNA reads TGTGCCAGCAGTTTATGGCAGGGTCCGAGCTATGGCTACACCTTC. This sequence encodes CASSLWQGPSYGYTF.

This chain connects TRBV5-1 to TRBJ1-1; possible D gene TRBD1, 6 bases. Germline V gene sequence: CDR1 SGHRS, CDR2 YFSETQ. V lost 2 bases, J lost 0 bases, and 11 bases lay in between. This CDR3 has 15 residues. Here the CDR3 DNA reads TGCGCCAGCAGCTTACAGGGCCCAATGAACACTGAAGCTTTCTTT. Translation: CASSLQGPMNTEAFF.

This chain joins TRBV6-5 and TRBJ2-1; possible D gene TRBD1, 6 bases. This CDR3 comprises 15 residues. From germline, CDR1 is MNHEY and CDR2 SVGAGI. Between the trimmed V and J ends, which lost 6 bases and 0 bases, there was a span of 12 bases. Written as DNA, the CDR3 is TGTGCCAGCAGCGGAACAGGGTTCTCCTACAATGAGCAGTTCTTC. Amino acids: CASSGTGFSYNEQFF.